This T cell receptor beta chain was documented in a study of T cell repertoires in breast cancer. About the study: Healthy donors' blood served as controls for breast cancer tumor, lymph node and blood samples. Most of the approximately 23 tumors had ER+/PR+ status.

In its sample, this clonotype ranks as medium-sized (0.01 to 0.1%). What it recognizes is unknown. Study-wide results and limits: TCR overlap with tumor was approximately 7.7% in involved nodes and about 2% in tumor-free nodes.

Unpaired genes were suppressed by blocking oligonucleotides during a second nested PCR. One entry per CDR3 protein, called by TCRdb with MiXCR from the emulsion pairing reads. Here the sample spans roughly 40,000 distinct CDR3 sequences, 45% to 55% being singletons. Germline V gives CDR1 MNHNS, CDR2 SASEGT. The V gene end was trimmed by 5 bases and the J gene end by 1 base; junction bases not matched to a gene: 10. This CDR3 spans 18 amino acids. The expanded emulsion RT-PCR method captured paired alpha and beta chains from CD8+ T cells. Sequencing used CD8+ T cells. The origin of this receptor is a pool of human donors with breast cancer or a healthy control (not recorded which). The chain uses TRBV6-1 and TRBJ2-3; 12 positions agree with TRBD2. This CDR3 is CASSQLAGGLGGTDTQYF. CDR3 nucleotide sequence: TGTGCCAGCAGTCAACTAGCGGGAGGATTAGGTGGCACAGATACGCAGTATTTT.